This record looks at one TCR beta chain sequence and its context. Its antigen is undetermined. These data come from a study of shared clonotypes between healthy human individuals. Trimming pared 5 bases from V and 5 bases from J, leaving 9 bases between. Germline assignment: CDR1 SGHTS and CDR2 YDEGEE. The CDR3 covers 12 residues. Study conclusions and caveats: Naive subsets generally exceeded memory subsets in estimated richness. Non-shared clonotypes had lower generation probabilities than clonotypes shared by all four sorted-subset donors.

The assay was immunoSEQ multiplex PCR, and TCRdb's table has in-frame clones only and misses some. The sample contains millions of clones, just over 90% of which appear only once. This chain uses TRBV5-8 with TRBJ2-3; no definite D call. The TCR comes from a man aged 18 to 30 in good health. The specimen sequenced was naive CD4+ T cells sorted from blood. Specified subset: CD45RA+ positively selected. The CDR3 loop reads CASSQVGDTQYF. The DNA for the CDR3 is TGTGCCAGCAGTCAAGTGGGAGATACGCAGTATTTT.